The 31 T cell receptor beta chains in this list originate from one sample, sequenced in a study of blood T cell repertoires in COVID-19. Only in-frame clones appear in the TCRdb table, and some are missing; sequencing was by immunoSEQ multiplex PCR. The profile shows 250,000 to 400,000 clones, approximately 90% of them singletons. The specimen was peripheral blood. All receptors derive from a woman under 40 with COVID-19, enrolled during active disease.

This chain uses TRBV28 with TRBJ1-2; TRBD1 is a possible D gene (6 bases). Germline V CDR1 and CDR2: MDHEN, SYDVKM. Trimming removed 6 bases from V and 2 bases from J, with 19 bases in between. The CDR3 is 16 amino acids. CDR3: CASSPGGGRGNYGYTF. The CDR3 coding sequence is TGTGCCAGCAGCCCGGGAGGGGGGCGAGGGAACTATGGCTACACCTTC.

J is TRBJ2-2 and V is TRBV7-8; D gene unclear. CDR3 length: 15 residues. Between the trimmed V and J ends, which lost 1 base and 1 base, there was a span of 7 bases. The germline gives CDR1 SGHVS, CDR2 FQNEAQ. CDR3 sequence (DNA): TGTGCCAGCAGCTTAGACTCCTTGAACACCGGGGAGCTGTTTTTT. This codes for CASSLDSLNTGELFF.

This chain joins TRBV7-2 and TRBJ1-1; D is perhaps TRBD1 (5 bases). This CDR3 has 16 residues. The germline gives CDR1 SGHTA, CDR2 FQGNSA. The germline V and J ends were trimmed by 5 bases and 0 bases, with 16 bases remaining between them. This chain's CDR3 is CASSVPGGFMNTEAFF. The CDR3 DNA reads TGTGCCAGCAGCGTACCCGGGGGATTCATGAACACTGAAGCTTTCTTT.

V and J are TRBV10-1 and TRBJ1-4; the match to TRBD1 covers 7 bases. J was trimmed by 8 bases and V by 10 bases; bases with no gene match: 10. The CDR3 has 13 amino acids. Germline CDR1 reads WNHNN; CDR2 reads SYGVQD (reference sequence). The chain's CDR3 is CATTGTGVEKLFF. The CDR3 DNA follows: TGCGCCACTACCGGAACAGGGGTCGAAAAACTGTTTTTT.

The chain joins TRBV28 to TRBJ1-1; unclear D gene. The CDR3 length is 10 residues. Looked up from germline, CDR1 is MDHEN and CDR2 is SYDVKM. Trimming removed 9 bases at V and 11 bases at J, with 13 bases between. CDR3 nucleotides: TGTGCCAGTGGCGGGGAAGGGGCTTTCTTT. This gives the protein CASGGEGAFF.

The chain employs TRBV6-5 and TRBJ1-6, with D uncertain. The length of the CDR3 is 13 residues. Germline V gene sequence: CDR1 MNHEY, CDR2 SVGAGI. The V end lost 7 bases, the J end lost 1 base, and 5 bases lay between the germline ends. The CDR3 DNA sequence: TGTGCCAGCAAGAGGTCCTATAATTCACCCCTCCACTTT. Translating it yields CASKRSYNSPLHF.

V gene TRBV13 combines with J gene TRBJ2-7; 11 bases match TRBD2. The CDR3 covers 16 residues. In germline, CDR1 is PRHDT, CDR2 FYEKMQ (reference sequence). With 5 bases clipped from V and 1 base from J, the junction kept 7 bases outside the gene matches. CDR3 nucleotides: TGTGCCAGCAGCAGCACCCTAGCGGGGGGATCCTACGAGCAGTACTTC. It codes for CASSSTLAGGSYEQYF.

V gene TRBV28 combines with J gene TRBJ2-5; D uncertain. Germline values: CDR1 MDHEN, CDR2 SYDVKM. The CDR3 extends over 14 amino acids. V was trimmed by 2 bases and J by 2 bases, leaving 9 bases between them. CDR3 sequence reads: CASSLPAEQETQYF. For the CDR3, the DNA is TGTGCCAGCAGTTTACCGGCGGAACAAGAGACCCAGTACTTC.

In this sample, this clone turned up once. The V and J genes are TRBV6-5 and TRBJ2-2; 7 positions agree with TRBD2. In germline, CDR1 is MNHEY, CDR2 SVGAGI. The CDR3 has 14 amino acids. The ends lost 1 base at V and 6 bases at J; junction bases unmatched: 2. In DNA form, the CDR3 reads TGTGCCAGCAGTTACTGGGAGGGGTCCGGGGAGCTGTTTTTT. This sequence encodes CASSYWEGSGELFF.

The chain is built from TRBV6-5 and TRBJ2-5; perhaps TRBD1 as D (7 bases). V was pared by 6 bases and J by 9 bases, with 20 bases between. Germline assignment: CDR1 MNHEY and CDR2 SVGAGI. The CDR3 is made up of 14 amino acids. CDR3 nucleotides: TGTGCCAGCAGGGCTCAGGGGGGCCGTGGGTCCCAGTACTTC. Its protein product is CASRAQGGRGSQYF.

This clone was picked up one time. The CDR3 spells CATSESRVGYTF. CDR3 DNA: TGTGCCACCAGTGAATCCAGGGTTGGCTACACCTTC. V usage is TRBV24-1 and J usage is TRBJ1-2, with D perhaps matching TRBD1 (5 bases). Trimming took off 4 bases at V and 7 bases at J, with 9 bases between the two ends. The CDR3 sequence is 12 residues long. CDR1 and CDR2 from the germline V gene are KGHDR and SFDVKD.

The V and J genes are TRBV5-8 and TRBJ1-6; D is unclear. The germline gives CDR1 SGHTS, CDR2 YDEGEE. The CDR3 length is 10 residues. V gave up 5 bases and J gave up 9 bases, with 3 bases separating them. This CDR3 reads CASRASPLHF. In DNA form, the CDR3 reads TGTGCCAGCAGAGCTTCACCCCTCCACTTT. Variable domain in full (rest from reference TRBV5-8 and TRBJ1-6): EAGVTQSPTHLIKTRGQQATLRCSPISGHTSVYWYQQALGLGLQFLLWYDEGEERNRGNFPPRFSGRQFPNYSSELNVNALELEDSALYLCASRASPLHFGNGTRLTVT.

The V and J genes are TRBV7-9 and TRBJ2-1; D ambiguous. Germline V gene data show CDR1 as SEHNR and CDR2 as FQNEAQ (reference sequence). This CDR3 contains 11 residues. The V end was cut by 3 bases, the J end by 9 bases, with 6 bases between. The CDR3 spells CASSFQAEQFF. In nucleotides, the CDR3 is TGTGCCAGCAGCTTCCAGGCTGAGCAGTTCTTC. Using reference TRBV7-9 and TRBJ2-1 for the parts outside the CDR3, the full variable domain is DTGVSQNPRHKITKRGQNVTFRCDPISEHNRLYWYRQTLGQGPEFLTYFQNEAQLEKSRLLSDRFSAERPKGSFSTLEIQRTEQGDSAMYLCASSFQAEQFFGPGTRLTVL.

The CDR3 DNA sequence: TGTGCCAGCCTCCCCGGACAGGTCTATGGCTACACCTTC. It translates to CASLPGQVYGYTF. The chain employs TRBV28 and TRBJ1-2, with 7 nucleotides matching TRBD1. The CDR3 has 13 amino acids. Per the germline V gene, CDR1 is MDHEN and CDR2 is SYDVKM. The V and J ends lost 8 bases and 4 bases, in that order; junction bases with no gene match: 7.

The rearrangement links TRBV7-2 to TRBJ2-3, with 12 bases aligning to TRBD2. CDR3 length: 19 amino acids. CDR1 is SGHTA, CDR2 FQGNSA, per germline. V dropped 5 bases and J dropped 6; count of bases not matched to a gene: 18. The CDR3: CASSPVVPGLAGLRDTQYF. CDR3 coding DNA: TGTGCCAGCAGCCCGGTCGTACCAGGACTAGCGGGGCTCAGGGATACGCAGTATTTT.

This clone was observed a few times. The chain recombines TRBV19 with TRBJ2-1; 9 positions match TRBD1. CDR1 and CDR2 (germline): LNHDA, SQIVND (reference sequence). J lost 9 bases, V lost 7 bases, and 13 bases had no gene match. The CDR3 contains 15 residues. The CDR3 sequence is CASITTTGGQGEQFF. CDR3 in DNA: TGTGCCAGTATTACTACTACAGGGGGCCAGGGTGAGCAGTTCTTC.

DNA of the CDR3: TGTGCCAGCAGCACCTCGACAGGGACCAACGTCCTGACTTTC. Its protein is CASSTSTGTNVLTF. The chain couples TRBV5-6 to TRBJ2-6; 7 nucleotides align to TRBD1. Germline V gene data show CDR1 as SGHDT and CDR2 as YYEEEE. The CDR3 runs to 14 residues. J was trimmed by 8 bases and V by 4 bases; bases with no gene match: 6. The variable domain in full, completed from reference TRBV5-6 and TRBJ2-6, reads DAGVTQSPTHLIKTRGQQVTLRCSPKSGHDTVSWYQQALGQGPQFIFQYYEEEERQRGNFPDRFSGHQFPNYSSELNVNALLLGDSALYLCASSTSTGTNVLTFGAGSRLTVL.

The chain uses TRBV6-5 and TRBJ2-5; D might be TRBD1 (6 bases). The CDR3 is 15 amino acids. Germline values: CDR1 MNHEY, CDR2 SVGAGI. Trimming left V 2 bases short and J 4 bases short, with 14 bases between. The chain's CDR3 is CASSYGDRIRETQYF. DNA for the CDR3: TGTGCCAGCAGTTACGGCGACAGGATAAGAGAGACCCAGTACTTC.

The chain couples TRBV3-1 (or the pseudogene TRBV3-2) to TRBJ2-2, with D perhaps matching TRBD1 (5 bases). The ends were cut back, 3 bases at V and 6 bases at J, with 11 bases in the middle. This CDR3 is built from 14 residues. Germline CDR1 and CDR2: LGHDT and YNNKEL (reference sequence). Here the CDR3 DNA reads TGTGCCAGCAGCCAGGAAGGGGCCGCCGGGGAGCTGTTTTTT. It is translated as CASSQEGAAGELFF.

This chain joins TRBV9 and TRBJ2-3; 11 bases are shared with TRBD2. This CDR3 has 15 amino acids. V trimming: 4 bases; J trimming: 5 bases; junction bases outside the gene matches: 6. Germline CDR1 is SGDLS and CDR2 is YYNGEE. The CDR3 loop reads CASSFSGGEGDTQYF. CDR3 nucleotide sequence: TGTGCCAGCAGCTTTAGCGGGGGGGAAGGAGATACGCAGTATTTT.

This clone was picked up one time. The chain carries TRBV6-5 and TRBJ2-3; 8 bases map to TRBD2. The CDR3 runs to 15 residues. Unmatched junction bases numbered 4, after V lost 5 bases and J lost 0 bases. Looked up from germline, CDR1 is MNHEY and CDR2 is SVGAGI. Written as DNA, the CDR3 is TGTGCCAGCAGTCCCTTAGCGGGAAGCACAGATACGCAGTATTTT. It translates to CASSPLAGSTDTQYF.

The rearrangement joins TRBV7-2 to TRBJ2-7, with TRBD1 matching over 9 bases. V gave up 4 bases and J gave up 5 bases; unmatched junction bases: 9. Germline CDR1 is SGHTA and CDR2 is FQGNSA. This CDR3 is built from 15 residues. The CDR3 coding sequence is TGTGCCAGCAGCTACATACAGGGGGCAAAAAACGAGCAGTACTTC. Amino acid sequence: CASSYIQGAKNEQYF.

The V and J genes are TRBV5-1 and TRBJ1-1; D is perhaps TRBD1 (6 bases). The V gene lost 1 base and the J gene lost 4 bases, with 11 bases spanning the gap. This CDR3 comprises 14 residues. Per the germline V gene, CDR1 is SGHRS and CDR2 is YFSETQ. The CDR3, as DNA: TGCGCCAGCAGCTTGTCAGGGGACGGCACTGAAGCTTTCTTT. Protein sequence: CASSLSGDGTEAFF.

The V and J genes are TRBV19 and TRBJ1-4; possible D gene TRBD1, 5 bases. The CDR3 consists of 19 residues. The V gene lost 2 bases and the J gene lost 0 bases, with 19 bases spanning the gap. Germline loops: CDR1 LNHDA, CDR2 SQIVND (reference sequence). CDR3 loop: CASSIRGPGYRATNEKLFF. CDR3 DNA sequence: TGTGCCAGTAGTATAAGGGGCCCAGGATATAGGGCAACTAATGAAAAACTGTTTTTT.

The chain joins TRBV7-8 to TRBJ2-3; 7 bases fit TRBD2. The V and J ends lost 4 bases and 2 bases, in that order; junction bases with no gene match: 3. This CDR3 region has 14 residues. Germline CDR1 reads SGHVS; CDR2 reads FQNEAQ. The CDR3: CASSWGGSTDTQYF. CDR3 in DNA: TGTGCCAGCAGCTGGGGGGGATCCACAGATACGCAGTATTTT.

The rearrangement links TRBV19 to TRBJ2-7, with a possible D match to TRBD1 (5 bases). Looked up from germline, CDR1 is LNHDA and CDR2 is SQIVND (reference sequence). V lost 3 bases, J lost 6 bases, and 9 bases lay in between. The CDR3 is made up of 12 amino acids. This CDR3 reads CASSMQGIEQYF. As DNA, the CDR3 is TGTGCCAGTAGTATGCAGGGCATCGAGCAGTACTTC.

The CDR3 sequence: CATSDPVPGQAGSYEQYV. The CDR3 DNA follows: TGTGCCACCAGTGACCCAGTCCCCGGACAGGCCGGGTCATACGAGCAGTACGTC. The chain employs TRBV24-1 and TRBJ2-7; 7 nucleotides line up with TRBD1. V trimming: 4 bases; J trimming: 4 bases; junction bases outside the gene matches: 18. CDR3 length: 18 residues. Germline V gene data show CDR1 as KGHDR and CDR2 as SFDVKD.

There are a few counts of this clone. This chain uses TRBV24-1 with TRBJ1-5; D possibly corresponds to TRBD1 (5 bases). V gave up 5 bases and J gave up 2 bases, with 6 bases separating them. Per the germline V gene, CDR1 is KGHDR and CDR2 is SFDVKD. The CDR3 consists of 13 residues. CDR3 in DNA: TGTGCCACCAGTGGGGGGGGCAATCAGCCCCAGCATTTT. Its protein product is CATSGGGNQPQHF.

The V call is TRBV29-1, the J call TRBJ1-1; a weak D match, TRBD1 (5 bases). This CDR3 contains 12 residues. CDR1 is SQVTM and CDR2 is ANQGSEA in the germline V gene. The V end was cut by 3 bases, the J end by 4 bases, with 9 bases between. This CDR3 is CSVEGGGTEAFF. The CDR3 DNA reads TGCAGCGTTGAGGGGGGTGGCACTGAAGCTTTCTTT.

The V and J genes are TRBV29-1 and TRBJ2-3, with TRBD2 as a possible D gene (5 bases). The V end was cut by 4 bases, the J end by 2 bases, with 10 bases between. Looked up from germline, CDR1 is SQVTM and CDR2 is ANQGSEA. This CDR3 is 13 amino acids long. Here the CDR3 DNA reads TGCAGCGTTGGGACTTACAACACAGATACGCAGTATTTT. This encodes CSVGTYNTDTQYF.

This clone showed up just once. The chain links TRBV7-7 to TRBJ1-5; 8 bases fit TRBD1. Unmatched junction bases numbered 9, after V lost 0 bases and J lost 2 bases. The CDR3 has 18 residues. Germline assignment: CDR1 SSHAT and CDR2 FNYEAQ (reference sequence). The CDR3, as DNA: TGTGCCAGCAGCTTAGCGACCCGGACAGGGAACGGCAATCAGCCCCAGCATTTT. This codes for CASSLATRTGNGNQPQHF.